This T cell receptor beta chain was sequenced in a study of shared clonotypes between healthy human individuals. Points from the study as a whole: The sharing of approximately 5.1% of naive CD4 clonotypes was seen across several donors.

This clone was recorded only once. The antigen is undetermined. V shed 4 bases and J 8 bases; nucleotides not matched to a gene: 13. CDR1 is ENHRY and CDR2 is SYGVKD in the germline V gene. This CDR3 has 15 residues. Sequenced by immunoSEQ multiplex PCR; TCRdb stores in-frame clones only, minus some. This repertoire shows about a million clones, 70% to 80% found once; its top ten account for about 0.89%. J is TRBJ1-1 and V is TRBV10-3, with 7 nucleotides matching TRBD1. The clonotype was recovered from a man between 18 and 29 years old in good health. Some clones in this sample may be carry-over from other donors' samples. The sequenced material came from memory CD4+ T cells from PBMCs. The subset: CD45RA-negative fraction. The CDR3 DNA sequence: TGTGCCATCAGTGGGGGGCCGGGACAGCCGGGAGAAGCTTTCTTT. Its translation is CAISGGPGQPGEAFF.